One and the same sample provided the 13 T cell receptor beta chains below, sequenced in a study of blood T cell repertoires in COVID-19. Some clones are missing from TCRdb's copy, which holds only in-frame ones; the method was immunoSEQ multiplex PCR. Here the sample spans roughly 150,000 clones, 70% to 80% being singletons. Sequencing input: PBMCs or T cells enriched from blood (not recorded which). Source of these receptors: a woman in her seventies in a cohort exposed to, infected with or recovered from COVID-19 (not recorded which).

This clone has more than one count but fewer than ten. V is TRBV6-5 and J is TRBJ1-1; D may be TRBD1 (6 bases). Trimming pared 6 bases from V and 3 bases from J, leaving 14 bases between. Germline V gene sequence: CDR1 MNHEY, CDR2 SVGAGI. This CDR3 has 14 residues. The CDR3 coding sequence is TGTGCCAGCAGCCCAGGACAGATGGACACTGAAGCTTTCTTT. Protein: CASSPGQMDTEAFF.

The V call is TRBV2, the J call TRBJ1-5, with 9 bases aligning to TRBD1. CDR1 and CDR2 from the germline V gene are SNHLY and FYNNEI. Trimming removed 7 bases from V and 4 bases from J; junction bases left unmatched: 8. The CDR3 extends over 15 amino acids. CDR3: CASTPDRGKNQPQHF. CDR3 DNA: TGTGCCAGCACCCCGGACAGGGGTAAGAATCAGCCCCAGCATTTT.

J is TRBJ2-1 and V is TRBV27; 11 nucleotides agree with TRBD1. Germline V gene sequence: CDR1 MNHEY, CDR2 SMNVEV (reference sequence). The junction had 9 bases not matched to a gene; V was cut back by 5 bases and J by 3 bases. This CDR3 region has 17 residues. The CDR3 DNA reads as TGTGCCAGCAGTCTAGGGACAGGGGGAACCATCTACAATGAGCAGTTCTTC. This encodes CASSLGTGGTIYNEQFF.

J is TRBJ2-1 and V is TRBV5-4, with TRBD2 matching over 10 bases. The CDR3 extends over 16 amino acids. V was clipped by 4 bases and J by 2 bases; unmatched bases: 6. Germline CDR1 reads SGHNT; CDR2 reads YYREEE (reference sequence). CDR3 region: CASSRTSGYPYNEQFF. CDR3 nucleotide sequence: TGTGCCAGCAGCCGGACTAGCGGCTACCCCTACAATGAGCAGTTCTTC.

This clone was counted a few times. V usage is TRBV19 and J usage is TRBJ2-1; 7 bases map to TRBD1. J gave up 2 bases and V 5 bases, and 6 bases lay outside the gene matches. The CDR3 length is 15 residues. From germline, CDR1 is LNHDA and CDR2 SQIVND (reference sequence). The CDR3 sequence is CASSGPGQPYNEQFF. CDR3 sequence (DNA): TGTGCCAGTAGTGGGCCGGGACAGCCCTACAATGAGCAGTTCTTC.

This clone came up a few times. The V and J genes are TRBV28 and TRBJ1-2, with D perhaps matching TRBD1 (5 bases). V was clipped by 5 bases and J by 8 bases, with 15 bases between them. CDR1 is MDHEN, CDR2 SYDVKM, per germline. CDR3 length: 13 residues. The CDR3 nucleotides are TGTGCCAGCAGTCTTGGACAACGCCCCGGCTACACCTTC. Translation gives CASSLGQRPGYTF.

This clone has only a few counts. The CDR3 DNA is TGTGCCAGCAGTTACTCGAGAGGTCAGCCCCAGCATTTT. Its protein product is CASSYSRGQPQHF. The chain has TRBV6-5 and TRBJ1-5; no firm D call. The CDR3 has 13 amino acids. Trimming removed 0 bases from V and 6 bases from J, with 6 bases in between. The V gene's germline CDR1 is MNHEY and CDR2 SVGAGI.

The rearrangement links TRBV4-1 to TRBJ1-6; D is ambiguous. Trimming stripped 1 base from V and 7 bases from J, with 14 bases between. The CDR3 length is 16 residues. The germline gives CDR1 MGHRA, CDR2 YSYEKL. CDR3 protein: CASSQVGRGRNSPLHF. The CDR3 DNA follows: TGCGCCAGCAGCCAAGTCGGGAGAGGGCGGAATTCACCCCTCCACTTT.

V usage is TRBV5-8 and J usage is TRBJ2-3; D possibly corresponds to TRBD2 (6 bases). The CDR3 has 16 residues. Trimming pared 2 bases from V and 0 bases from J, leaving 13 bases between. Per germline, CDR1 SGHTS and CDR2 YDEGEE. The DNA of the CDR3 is TGTGCCAGCAGCTTTGGTCTAGCGCCTAGCACAGATACGCAGTATTTT. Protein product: CASSFGLAPSTDTQYF. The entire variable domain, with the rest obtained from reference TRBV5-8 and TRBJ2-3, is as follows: EAGVTQSPTHLIKTRGQQATLRCSPISGHTSVYWYQQALGLGLQFLLWYDEGEERNRGNFPPRFSGRQFPNYSSELNVNALELEDSALYLCASSFGLAPSTDTQYFGPGTRLTVL.

As DNA, the CDR3 is TGCGCCAGCAGCTTACAACAGGGCTCAATGGCTGAAGCTTTCTTT. Translating gives CASSLQQGSMAEAFF. The chain is built from TRBV5-1 and TRBJ1-1; D perhaps matches TRBD1 (6 bases). V lost 2 bases to trimming and J lost 6 bases, with 17 bases between them. Germline V gene data show CDR1 as SGHRS and CDR2 as YFSETQ. The length of the CDR3 is 15 residues.

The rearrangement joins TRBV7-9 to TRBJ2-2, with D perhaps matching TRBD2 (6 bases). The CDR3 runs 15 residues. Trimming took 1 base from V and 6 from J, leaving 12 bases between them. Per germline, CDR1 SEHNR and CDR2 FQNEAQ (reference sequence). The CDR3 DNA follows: TGTGCCAGCAGCTTAGAGAGGAGGGCCCCCGGGGAGCTGTTTTTT. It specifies CASSLERRAPGELFF.

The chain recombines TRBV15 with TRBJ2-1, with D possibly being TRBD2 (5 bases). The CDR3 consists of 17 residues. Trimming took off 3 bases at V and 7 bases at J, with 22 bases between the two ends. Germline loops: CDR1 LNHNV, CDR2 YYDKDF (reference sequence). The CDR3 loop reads CATSSWRVGIVGNEQFF. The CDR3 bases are TGTGCCACCAGCAGTTGGCGGGTGGGTATCGTTGGAAATGAGCAGTTCTTC.

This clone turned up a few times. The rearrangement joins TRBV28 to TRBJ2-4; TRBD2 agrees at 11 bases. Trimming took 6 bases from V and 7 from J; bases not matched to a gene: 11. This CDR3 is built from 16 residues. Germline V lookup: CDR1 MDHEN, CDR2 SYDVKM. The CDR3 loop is CASSPPTSGSTNIQYF. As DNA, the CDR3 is TGTGCCAGCAGCCCCCCCACTAGCGGGAGTACGAACATTCAGTACTTC.